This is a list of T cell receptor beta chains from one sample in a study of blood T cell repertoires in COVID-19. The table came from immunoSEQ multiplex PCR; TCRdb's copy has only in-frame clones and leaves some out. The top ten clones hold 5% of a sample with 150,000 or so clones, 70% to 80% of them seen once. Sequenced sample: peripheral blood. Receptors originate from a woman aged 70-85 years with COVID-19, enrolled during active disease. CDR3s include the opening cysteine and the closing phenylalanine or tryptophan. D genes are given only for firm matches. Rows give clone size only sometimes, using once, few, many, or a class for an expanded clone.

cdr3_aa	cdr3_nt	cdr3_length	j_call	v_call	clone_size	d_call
CASSTSDRNLYEQYF	TGTGCCAGCTCAACCAGTGACAGAAACCTCTACGAGCAGTACTTC	15	TRBJ2-7	TRBV18	.	.
CASSPTRGRRAEQYF	TGTGCCAGCTCACCAACCAGGGGCCGCAGAGCTGAGCAGTACTTC	15	TRBJ2-7	TRBV18	.	.
CASRRRPIGQETQYF	TGTGCCAGCAGACGCCGCCCTATCGGTCAAGAGACCCAGTACTTC	15	TRBJ2-5	TRBV2	once	.
CASSRATGYGETQYF	TGTGCCAGTAGTCGGGCGACAGGGTATGGAGAGACCCAGTACTTC	15	TRBJ2-5	TRBV19	.	TRBD1
CASSPAGGFETQYF	TGTGCCAGCTCACCAGCGGGGGGGTTTGAGACCCAGTACTTC	14	TRBJ2-5	TRBV18	.	TRBD2
CASSFVQRPPGEQYF	TGCGCCAGCAGCTTCGTCCAGCGACCCCCTGGCGAGCAGTACTTC	15	TRBJ2-7	TRBV5-1	few	.
CASSTQKGADTQYF	TGTGCCAGCAGCACCCAGAAGGGGGCAGATACGCAGTATTTT	14	TRBJ2-3	TRBV7-9	.	.
CASSQGLRDDQPQHF	TGTGCCAGCAGCCAGGGCTTAAGGGATGATCAGCCCCAGCATTTT	15	TRBJ1-5	TRBV7-9	once	.
CASSQRLAGARSTDTQYF	TGTGCCAGCAGCCAACGACTAGCGGGGGCTCGTAGCACAGATACGCAGTATTTT	18	TRBJ2-3	TRBV3-1/TRBV3-2	few	TRBD2
CASSTPGQGYAGELFF	TGTGCCAGCAGTACACCGGGACAGGGATATGCCGGGGAGCTGTTTTTT	16	TRBJ2-2	TRBV28	.	TRBD1
CASSTSTGGNEKLFF	TGTGCCAGCAGCACCTCGACAGGAGGCAATGAAAAACTGTTTTTT	15	TRBJ1-4	TRBV11-2	.	.
CASSPHRGPHEQYF	TGTGCCAGCTCACCTCACCGAGGGCCCCACGAGCAGTACTTC	14	TRBJ2-7	TRBV18	.	.
CAISGSSDTQYF	TGTGCCATCAGTGGCAGTTCAGATACGCAGTATTTT	12	TRBJ2-3	TRBV10-3	once	.
CASSLDPVTIYF	TGTGCCAGCAGCTTAGATCCCGTCACCATATATTTT	12	TRBJ1-3	TRBV11-2	.	.
CASSGRSFDEQYF	TGTGCCAGCAGTGGGAGGAGTTTCGACGAGCAGTACTTC	13	TRBJ2-7	TRBV28	.	.
CAISESTGGGYTF	TGTGCCATCAGTGAGTCGACAGGGGGTGGCTACACCTTC	13	TRBJ1-2	TRBV10-3	.	TRBD1